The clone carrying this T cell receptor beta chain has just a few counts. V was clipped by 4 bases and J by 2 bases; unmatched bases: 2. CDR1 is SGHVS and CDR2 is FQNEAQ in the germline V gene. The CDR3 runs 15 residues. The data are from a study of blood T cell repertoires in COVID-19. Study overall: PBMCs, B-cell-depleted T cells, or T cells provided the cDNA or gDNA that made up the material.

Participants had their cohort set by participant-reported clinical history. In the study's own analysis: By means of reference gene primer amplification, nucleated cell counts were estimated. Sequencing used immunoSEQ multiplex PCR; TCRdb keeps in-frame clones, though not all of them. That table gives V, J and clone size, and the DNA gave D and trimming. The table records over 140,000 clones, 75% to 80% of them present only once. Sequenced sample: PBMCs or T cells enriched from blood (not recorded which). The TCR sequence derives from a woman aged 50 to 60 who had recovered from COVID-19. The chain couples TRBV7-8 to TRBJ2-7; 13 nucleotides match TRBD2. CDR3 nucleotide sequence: TGTGCCAGCAGCTCAGGGACTAGCGGGACCTACGAGCAGTACTTC. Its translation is CASSSGTSGTYEQYF.